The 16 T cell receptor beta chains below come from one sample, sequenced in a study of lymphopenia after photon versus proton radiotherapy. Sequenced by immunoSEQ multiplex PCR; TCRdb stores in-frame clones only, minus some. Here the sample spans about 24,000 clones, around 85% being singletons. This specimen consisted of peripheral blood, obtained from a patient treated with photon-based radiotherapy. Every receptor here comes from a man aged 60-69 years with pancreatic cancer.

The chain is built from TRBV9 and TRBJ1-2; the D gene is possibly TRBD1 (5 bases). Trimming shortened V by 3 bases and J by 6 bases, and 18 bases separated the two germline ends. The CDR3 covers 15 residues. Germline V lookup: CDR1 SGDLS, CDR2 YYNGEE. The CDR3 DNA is TGTGCCAGCAGCGCAGAAATCCCAGGGTACGATGGCTACACCTTC. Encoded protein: CASSAEIPGYDGYTF.

In nucleotides, the CDR3 is TGTGCCAGCAGAAACCGACAGGGGGCAGGGACTGAAGCTTTCTTT. Protein product: CASRNRQGAGTEAFF. The chain employs TRBV2 and TRBJ1-1; 10 bases agree with TRBD1. Germline V gene lookup returns CDR1 SNHLY and CDR2 FYNNEI. V trimming: 6 bases; J trimming: 5 bases; junction bases outside the gene matches: 9. This CDR3 comprises 15 residues.

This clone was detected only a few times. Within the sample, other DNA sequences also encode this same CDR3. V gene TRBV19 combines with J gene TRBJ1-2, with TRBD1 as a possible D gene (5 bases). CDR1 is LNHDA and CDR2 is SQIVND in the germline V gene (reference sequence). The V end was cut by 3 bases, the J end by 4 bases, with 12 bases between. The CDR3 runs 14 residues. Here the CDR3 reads CASSIPGQGYGYTF. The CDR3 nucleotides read TGTGCCAGTAGTATTCCTGGGCAGGGCTATGGCTACACCTTC.

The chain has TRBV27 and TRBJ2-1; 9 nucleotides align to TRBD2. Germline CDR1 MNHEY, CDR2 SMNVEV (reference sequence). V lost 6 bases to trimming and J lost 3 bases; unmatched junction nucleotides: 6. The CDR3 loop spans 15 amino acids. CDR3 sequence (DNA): TGTGCCAGCAGCCGTAGCGGGGGAAACTACAATGAGCAGTTCTTC. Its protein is CASSRSGGNYNEQFF.

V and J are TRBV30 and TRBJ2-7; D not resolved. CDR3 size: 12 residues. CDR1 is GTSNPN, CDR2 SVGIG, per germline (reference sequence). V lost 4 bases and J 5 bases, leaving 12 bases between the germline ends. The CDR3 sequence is CAWMETPHEQYF. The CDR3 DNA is TGTGCCTGGATGGAAACCCCTCACGAGCAGTACTTC.

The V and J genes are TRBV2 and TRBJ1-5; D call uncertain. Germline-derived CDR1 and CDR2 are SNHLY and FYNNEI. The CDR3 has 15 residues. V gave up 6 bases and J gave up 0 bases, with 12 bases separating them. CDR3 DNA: TGTGCCAGCAGGGCGGGTGGAAATAGCAATCAGCCCCAGCATTTT. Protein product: CASRAGGNSNQPQHF.

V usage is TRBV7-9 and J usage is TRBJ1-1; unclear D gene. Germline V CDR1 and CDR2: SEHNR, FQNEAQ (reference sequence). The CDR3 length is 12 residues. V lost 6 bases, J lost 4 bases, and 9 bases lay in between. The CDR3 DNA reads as TGTGCCAGCAGAACGAGGACCACTGAAGCTTTCTTT. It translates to CASRTRTTEAFF.

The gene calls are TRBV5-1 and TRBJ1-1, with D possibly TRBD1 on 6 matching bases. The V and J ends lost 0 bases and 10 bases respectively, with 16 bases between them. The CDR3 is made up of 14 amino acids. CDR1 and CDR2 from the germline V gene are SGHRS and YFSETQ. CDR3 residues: CASSLGVQGITAFF. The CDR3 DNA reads TGCGCCAGCAGCTTGGGGGTACAGGGTATAACAGCTTTCTTT.

The CDR3: CASSLSFQETQYF. The CDR3 bases are TGTGCCAGCAGCTTAAGCTTCCAAGAGACCCAGTACTTC. The chain combines TRBV7-2 with TRBJ2-5; D remains ambiguous. The germline CDR1 and CDR2 sequences are SGHTA and FQGNSA. V was trimmed by 2 bases and J by 1 base, leaving 5 bases between them. The CDR3 runs 13 residues.

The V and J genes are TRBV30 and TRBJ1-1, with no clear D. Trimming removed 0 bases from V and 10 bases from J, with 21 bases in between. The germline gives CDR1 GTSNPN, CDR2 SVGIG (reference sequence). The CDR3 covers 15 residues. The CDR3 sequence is CAWSVRRQVTIGAFF. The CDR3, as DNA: TGTGCCTGGAGTGTACGGCGGCAGGTGACCATCGGAGCTTTCTTT. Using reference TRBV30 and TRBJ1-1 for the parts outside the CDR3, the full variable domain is SQTIHQWPATLVQPVGSPLSLECTVEGTSNPNLYWYRQAAGRGLQLLFYSVGIGQISSEVPQNLSASRPQDRQFILSSKKLLLSDSGFYLCAWSVRRQVTIGAFFGQGTRLTVV.

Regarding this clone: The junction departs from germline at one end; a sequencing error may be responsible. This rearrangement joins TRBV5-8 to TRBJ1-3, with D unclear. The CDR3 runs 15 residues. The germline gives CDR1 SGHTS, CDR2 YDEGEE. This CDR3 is CASSQEAGSGNTIYF. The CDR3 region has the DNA TGCGCCAGCAGCCAAGAGGCGGGGTCTGGAAACACCATATATTTT.

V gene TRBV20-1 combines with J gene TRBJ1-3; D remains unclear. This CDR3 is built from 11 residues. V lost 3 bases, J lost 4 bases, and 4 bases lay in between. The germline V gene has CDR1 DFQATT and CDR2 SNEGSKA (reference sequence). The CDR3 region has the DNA TGCAGTGCTAGGCGGGGAAACACCATATATTTT. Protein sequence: CSARRGNTIYF.

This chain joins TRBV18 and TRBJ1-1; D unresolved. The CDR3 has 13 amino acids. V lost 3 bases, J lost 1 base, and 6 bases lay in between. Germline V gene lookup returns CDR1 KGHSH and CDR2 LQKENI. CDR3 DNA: TGTGCCAGCTCACCGTACCAGAACACTGAAGCTTTCTTT. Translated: CASSPYQNTEAFF.

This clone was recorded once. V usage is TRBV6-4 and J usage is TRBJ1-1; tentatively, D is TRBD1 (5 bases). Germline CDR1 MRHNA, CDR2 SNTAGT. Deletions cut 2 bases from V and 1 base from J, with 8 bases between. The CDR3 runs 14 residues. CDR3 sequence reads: CASSDGRENTEAFF. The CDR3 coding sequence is TGTGCCAGCAGTGACGGCAGGGAGAACACTGAAGCTTTCTTT.

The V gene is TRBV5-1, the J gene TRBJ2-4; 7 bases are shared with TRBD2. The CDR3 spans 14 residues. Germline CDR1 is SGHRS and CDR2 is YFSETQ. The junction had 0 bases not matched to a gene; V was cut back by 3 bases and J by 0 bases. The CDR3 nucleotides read TGCGCCAGCAGCTCGGGGGGAGCCAAAAACATTCAGTACTTC. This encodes CASSSGGAKNIQYF.

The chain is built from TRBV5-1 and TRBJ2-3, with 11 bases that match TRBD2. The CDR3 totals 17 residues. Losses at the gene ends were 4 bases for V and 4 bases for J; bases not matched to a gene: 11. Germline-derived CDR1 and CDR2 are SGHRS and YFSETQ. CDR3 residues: CASSLGLAGQKADTQYF. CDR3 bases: TGCGCCAGCAGCCTTGGACTAGCGGGTCAAAAGGCAGATACGCAGTATTTT. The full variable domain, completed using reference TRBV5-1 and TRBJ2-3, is KAGVTQTPRYLIKTRGQQVTLSCSPISGHRSVSWYQQTPGQGLQFLFEYFSETQRNKGNFPGRFSGRQFSNSRSEMNVSTLELGDSALYLCASSLGLAGQKADTQYFGPGTRLTVL.